Presented here are 32 T cell receptor beta chains from one specimen sequenced in a study of PD-1 blockade in classical Hodgkin lymphoma. TCRdb keeps only in-frame clones here, not all; method: immunoSEQ multiplex PCR. The repertoire includes 20,000 to 25,000 clones, roughly 72% of them detected once, and 20% to 25% sits in the top ten. Patients all relapsed after autologous stem cell transplantation, and there was variation in brentuximab vedotin exposure. The starting material was peripheral blood mononuclear cells (PBMCs), obtained at baseline. The source is a human donor with classical Hodgkin lymphoma.

CDR3 region: CAWRDTYNEQFF. CDR3 nucleotide sequence: TGTGCCTGGCGGGACACCTACAATGAGCAGTTCTTC. V and J are TRBV30 and TRBJ2-1; perhaps TRBD1 as D (6 bases). The germline V gene encodes CDR1 GTSNPN and CDR2 SVGIG (reference sequence). The CDR3 loop spans 12 amino acids. Trimming pared 5 bases from V and 2 bases from J, leaving 7 bases between. Together with reference TRBV30 and TRBJ2-1, the CDR3 gives the full variable domain: SQTIHQWPATLVQPVGSPLSLECTVEGTSNPNLYWYRQAAGRGLQLLFYSVGIGQISSEVPQNLSASRPQDRQFILSSKKLLLSDSGFYLCAWRDTYNEQFFGPGTRLTVL.

The chain uses TRBV28 and TRBJ2-4; TRBD2 matches at 7 bases. Germline CDR1 and CDR2: MDHEN and SYDVKM. V lost 3 bases, J lost 4 bases, and 9 bases stayed unmatched. The CDR3 covers 16 residues. CDR3 nucleotide sequence: TGTGCCAGCAGTTTTATATTAACTAGCGCAAAAAACATTCAGTACTTC. This codes for CASSFILTSAKNIQYF.

CDR3 DNA: TGTGCCAGCGGCCTAGATGGGGACACAGATACGCAGTATTTT. It is translated as CASGLDGDTDTQYF. This chain links TRBV5-6 with TRBJ2-3; D not certain. The CDR3 has 14 residues. Deletions cut 7 bases from V and 2 bases from J, with 14 bases between. Germline V gene data show CDR1 as SGHDT and CDR2 as YYEEEE.

The rearrangement links TRBV30 to TRBJ1-3; D is ambiguous. Deletions cut 2 bases from V and 0 bases from J, with 8 bases between. The CDR3 runs to 14 residues. CDR1 GTSNPN and CDR2 SVGIG come from the germline V gene (reference sequence). This chain's CDR3 is CAWSNLHSGNTIYF. CDR3 nucleotide sequence: TGTGCCTGGAGTAACTTACACTCTGGAAACACCATATATTTT.

The chain links TRBV10-2 to TRBJ1-3; D gene uncertain. The CDR3 is 13 residues long. Germline CDR1 and CDR2: WSHSY and SAAADI. Deletions cut 7 bases from V and 2 bases from J, with 9 bases between. The chain's CDR3 is CASTRGTGNTIYF. In DNA form, the CDR3 reads TGCGCCAGCACCCGAGGGACTGGAAACACCATATATTTT.

This clone showed up just a few times. The chain uses TRBV27 and TRBJ1-5, with a weak D call TRBD1 (6 bases). The length of the CDR3 is 17 residues. Trimming removed 6 bases from V and 0 bases from J, with 18 bases in between. CDR1 and CDR2 (germline): MNHEY, SMNVEV (reference sequence). This CDR3 reads CASSLTGSRVSNQPQHF. For the CDR3, the DNA is TGTGCCAGCAGCCTCACAGGGTCACGCGTTAGCAATCAGCCCCAGCATTTT.

This clone appeared once. The chain carries TRBV29-1 and TRBJ1-5; no definite D call. Germline assignment: CDR1 SQVTM and CDR2 ANQGSEA. V was shortened by 0 bases and J by 8 bases, with 14 bases between the two germline ends. The CDR3 spans 14 residues. In DNA, the CDR3 is TGCAGCGTTGAAGAGGGCTACAATGATGAGCCCCAGCATTTT. Its translation: CSVEEGYNDEPQHF.

This clone was detected only once. The chain recombines TRBV6-6 with TRBJ1-5, with D unclear. Germline lookup yields CDR1 MNHNY and CDR2 SVGAGI (reference sequence). This CDR3 comprises 12 residues. The ends were cut back, 0 bases at V and 5 bases at J, with 2 bases in the middle. CDR3 in DNA: TGTGCCAGCAGTTACTCGGATCAGCCCCAGCATTTT. Translated: CASSYSDQPQHF.

A single count supports this clone. V usage is TRBV19 and J usage is TRBJ2-2; D remains unclear. Germline V gene lookup returns CDR1 LNHDA and CDR2 SQIVND (reference sequence). The V gene lost 5 bases and the J gene lost 3 bases, with 7 bases spanning the gap. CDR3 length: 13 amino acids. In nucleotides, the CDR3 is TGTGCCAGTAGTCCTGGGTACACCGGGGAGCTGTTTTTT. It is translated as CASSPGYTGELFF.

The J gene is TRBJ1-1, the V gene TRBV7-8; D is perhaps TRBD1 (6 bases). Germline loops: CDR1 SGHVS, CDR2 FQNEAQ. V was cut by 3 bases and J by 0 bases, with 11 bases left in between. The CDR3 extends over 15 amino acids. The CDR3 bases are TGTGCCAGCAGCTTTGGACAGACGGTGAACACTGAAGCTTTCTTT. This codes for CASSFGQTVNTEAFF.

This clone was seen once. This chain's CDR3 is CASSLPQGREKLFF. CDR3 nucleotides: TGTGCCAGCAGCTTACCACAGGGGCGTGAAAAACTGTTTTTT. The chain carries TRBV7-9 and TRBJ1-4; 7 bases match TRBD1. The junction had 4 bases not matched to a gene; V was cut back by 2 bases and J by 7 bases. Germline CDR1 reads SEHNR; CDR2 reads FQNEAQ (reference sequence). There are 14 residues in the CDR3.

The chain employs TRBV25-1 and TRBJ1-1; TRBD1 aligns across 8 bases. CDR3 length: 15 residues. Per germline, CDR1 MGHDK and CDR2 SYGVNS. With V trimmed by 6 bases and J by 0 bases, 6 bases remained unmatched. CDR3 DNA sequence: TGTGCCAGCAGCTCACAGGGGGATATGAACACTGAAGCTTTCTTT. It translates to CASSSQGDMNTEAFF.

This clone showed up just a few times. The genes are TRBV5-5 and TRBJ1-4; weak D call: TRBD1 (5 bases). Germline V CDR1 and CDR2: SGHKS, YYEKEE (reference sequence). The CDR3 is 15 amino acids. Deletions cut 2 bases from V and 2 bases from J, with 10 bases between. The CDR3 loop is CASSFSGTTNEKLFF. The CDR3 DNA sequence: TGTGCCAGCAGCTTTTCAGGGACCACTAATGAAAAACTGTTTTTT.

This chain joins TRBV5-5 and TRBJ2-1; possibly TRBD1 for D (6 bases). The CDR3 has 15 residues. Looked up from germline, CDR1 is SGHKS and CDR2 is YYEKEE (reference sequence). V was cut by 0 bases and J by 8 bases, with 15 bases left in between. The CDR3 sequence: CASSLGAGEHDEQFF. The CDR3 DNA reads TGTGCCAGCAGCTTGGGGGCAGGGGAGCATGATGAGCAGTTCTTC.

This clone was observed once. The chain uses TRBV4-1 and TRBJ2-7; 7 bases match TRBD1. J lost 5 bases, V lost 2 bases, and 9 bases had no gene match. The CDR3 consists of 15 residues. Germline lookup yields CDR1 MGHRA and CDR2 YSYEKL. The DNA of the CDR3 is TGCGCCAGCAGCCAATGGCAGGGACAGTGGAACGAGCAGTACTTC. It codes for CASSQWQGQWNEQYF.

The chain carries TRBV11-2 and TRBJ2-7; D is possibly TRBD2 (6 bases). Germline values: CDR1 SGHAT, CDR2 FQNNGV. The CDR3 sequence is 13 residues long. V lost 4 bases and J lost 3, with 10 bases in between. The CDR3 spells CASSSGLYYEQYF. The CDR3 DNA follows: TGTGCCAGCAGCTCCGGACTATACTACGAGCAGTACTTC.

V is TRBV9 and J is TRBJ2-5; the D is unclear. Germline V CDR1 and CDR2: SGDLS, YYNGEE. There are 13 residues in the CDR3. V lost 4 bases, J lost 1 base, and 8 bases lay in between. The chain's CDR3 is CASSPALQETQYF. The CDR3, as DNA: TGTGCCAGCAGCCCAGCCCTCCAAGAGACCCAGTACTTC. Full variable domain (rest looked up from reference TRBV9 and TRBJ2-5): DSGVTQTPKHLITATGQRVTLRCSPRSGDLSVYWYQQSLDQGLQFLIQYYNGEERAKGNILERFSAQQFPDLHSELNLSSLELGDSALYFCASSPALQETQYFGPGTRLLVL.

This clone was seen just once. The J gene is TRBJ2-2, the V gene TRBV5-4, with D possibly matching TRBD1 (6 bases). Germline CDR1 is SGHNT and CDR2 is YYREEE (reference sequence). The CDR3 is 15 residues long. The germline V and J ends were trimmed by 0 bases and 6 bases, with 12 bases remaining between them. CDR3 nucleotides: TGTGCCAGCAGCTTGGACAGGGAGTCGGCCGGGGAGCTGTTTTTT. Amino acid sequence: CASSLDRESAGELFF.

This clone was observed a handful of times. A read error is likely here: a far larger clone is one base away. Other DNA sequences in the same sample also yield this CDR3. This rearrangement joins TRBV5-1 to TRBJ1-2, with 7 positions matching TRBD1. V lost 0 bases to trimming and J lost 6 bases; unmatched junction nucleotides: 5. The germline gives CDR1 SGHRS, CDR2 YFSETQ. The CDR3 spans 14 residues. The CDR3 region is CASSLVTGVHGYTF. The CDR3 bases are TGCGCCAGCAGCTTGGTAACAGGGGTTCATGGCTACACCTTC. Together with reference TRBV5-1 and TRBJ1-2, the CDR3 gives the full variable domain: KAGVTQTPRYLIKTRGQQVTLSCSPISGHRSVSWYQQTPGQGLQFLFEYFSETQRNKGNFPGRFSGRQFSNSRSEMNVSTLELGDSALYLCASSLVTGVHGYTFGSGTRLTVV.

This clone was seen a handful of times. The rearrangement joins TRBV5-6 to TRBJ1-2; D unclear. The CDR3 has 14 residues. Germline V gives CDR1 SGHDT, CDR2 YYEEEE. V was pared by 4 bases and J by 13 bases, with 23 bases between. The CDR3 sequence: CASSPTQVLSRCTF. The CDR3 DNA sequence: TGTGCCAGCAGCCCCACCCAGGTCCTGTCTCGGTGCACCTTC. Variable domain in full (rest from reference TRBV5-6 and TRBJ1-2): DAGVTQSPTHLIKTRGQQVTLRCSPKSGHDTVSWYQQALGQGPQFIFQYYEEEERQRGNFPDRFSGHQFPNYSSELNVNALLLGDSALYLCASSPTQVLSRCTFGSGTRLTVV.

The chain recombines TRBV28 with TRBJ2-7; a weak D match, TRBD1 (5 bases). In germline, CDR1 is MDHEN, CDR2 SYDVKM. The ends were cut back, 7 bases at V and 2 bases at J, with 9 bases in the middle. The CDR3 consists of 12 residues. The CDR3 DNA follows: TGTGCCAGCAATCAGGGCCCCTACGAGCAGTACTTC. The encoded protein is CASNQGPYEQYF.

V and J are TRBV6-1 and TRBJ2-7; TRBD2 matches 11 bases. CDR1 is MNHNS and CDR2 is SASEGT in the germline V gene. V lost 8 bases and J lost 4; bases outside the gene matches: 7. This CDR3 is built from 14 residues. The DNA for the CDR3 is TGTGCCAGCGGAATAGCGGGAGGGCCGTACGAGCAGTACTTC. Translating gives CASGIAGGPYEQYF.

CDR3 DNA: TGCGCCAGCAGTCATGAGAAGCGGGTTCTAGCGGGCCACGAGCAGTACTTC. Its protein product is CASSHEKRVLAGHEQYF. This chain links TRBV23-1 with TRBJ2-7; 8 bases fit TRBD2. TRBV23-1 is designated an ORF whose function remains uncertain. Trimming cost V 3 bases and J 5 bases; bases outside gene matches: 15. CDR3 length: 17 residues.

The V call is TRBV4-3, the J call TRBJ2-1; 9 positions agree with TRBD1. Germline CDR1 and CDR2: LGHNA and YSLEER. The J segment lost 7 bases and the V segment lost 3 bases, leaving 7 bases of the junction unmatched. The CDR3 covers 15 residues. The CDR3 is CASSQDGQGSNEQFF. The DNA of the CDR3 is TGCGCCAGCAGCCAGGATGGACAGGGGTCGAATGAGCAGTTCTTC.

The chain is built from TRBV4-1 and TRBJ2-3, with D maybe TRBD2 (6 bases). There are 15 residues in the CDR3. Trimming cost V 5 bases and J 7 bases, with 19 bases left between them. Germline V gene lookup returns CDR1 MGHRA and CDR2 YSYEKL. For the CDR3, the DNA is TGCGCCAGCAGCATACTAGCTACTGGCACGAATACGCAGTATTTT. It codes for CASSILATGTNTQYF.

The V gene is TRBV28, the J gene TRBJ2-1, with no clear D. The CDR3 is 14 amino acids. Germline assignment: CDR1 MDHEN and CDR2 SYDVKM. V gave up 7 bases and J gave up 0 bases, with 10 bases separating them. The CDR3 sequence is CASKMLSSYNEQFF. In nucleotides, the CDR3 is TGTGCCAGCAAGATGCTGAGCTCCTACAATGAGCAGTTCTTC. The variable domain in full, completed from reference TRBV28 and TRBJ2-1, reads DVKVTQSSRYLVKRTGEKVFLECVQDMDHENMFWYRQDPGLGLRLIYFSYDVKMKEKGDIPEGYSVSREKKERFSLILESASTNQTSMYLCASKMLSSYNEQFFGPGTRLTVL.

V gene TRBV27 combines with J gene TRBJ2-6; D ambiguous. The germline gives CDR1 MNHEY, CDR2 SMNVEV (reference sequence). The CDR3 extends over 15 amino acids. V lost 3 bases to trimming and J lost 0 bases, with 6 bases between them. In nucleotides, the CDR3 is TGTGCCAGCAGTTTTATTTCCTCTGGGGCCAACGTCCTGACTTTC. Translated: CASSFISSGANVLTF.

The V gene is TRBV10-3, the J gene TRBJ1-2; 7 bases are a match to TRBD1. Germline CDR1 ENHRY, CDR2 SYGVKD. J gave up 4 bases and V 0 bases, and 11 bases lay outside the gene matches. The CDR3 spans 17 residues. The CDR3 loop reads CAISESVFETGLYGYTF. The CDR3 DNA reads TGTGCCATCAGTGAGTCTGTATTTGAGACAGGGCTCTATGGCTACACCTTC.

This clone has only a few counts. V is TRBV13 and J is TRBJ1-2; 9 bases are a match to TRBD1. The germline CDR1 and CDR2 sequences are PRHDT and FYEKMQ (reference sequence). Unmatched junction bases numbered 7, after V lost 5 bases and J lost 3 bases. The CDR3 consists of 15 residues. The CDR3 is CASSLPGQGDYGYTF. Here the CDR3 DNA reads TGTGCCAGCAGCCTTCCGGGACAGGGCGACTATGGCTACACCTTC.

This clone has just one count. As DNA, the CDR3 is TGCGCCAGCAGCTTAGGACTAGCGGGAGTGGAGACCCAGTACTTC. Translated: CASSLGLAGVETQYF. The rearrangement links TRBV5-1 to TRBJ2-5; TRBD2 agrees at 13 bases. The CDR3 runs to 15 residues. Germline V gives CDR1 SGHRS, CDR2 YFSETQ. J was trimmed by 5 bases and V by 2 bases; bases with no gene match: 3.

The rearrangement links TRBV6-6 to TRBJ1-1; D remains ambiguous. Per the germline V gene, CDR1 is MNHNY and CDR2 is SVGAGI (reference sequence). The V and J ends lost 0 bases and 7 bases respectively, with 15 bases between them. This CDR3 comprises 15 residues. CDR3 DNA: TGTGCCAGCAGTTACTCCCAACGACAACTTATTGAAGCTTTCTTT. Protein: CASSYSQRQLIEAFF.

This clone was detected only a few times. Other nucleotide sequences from this sample produce the same CDR3. The V call is TRBV10-2, the J call TRBJ1-1; D is undetermined. Germline V CDR1 and CDR2: WSHSY, SAAADI. The CDR3 covers 12 residues. V shed 3 bases and J shed 5 bases, with 7 bases lying between them. The CDR3 nucleotides are TGCGCCAGCAGTGAAGGAGAAACTGAAGCTTTCTTT. Translation gives CASSEGETEAFF.